This T cell receptor (beta chain) was documented in a study of Ad26.COV2.S vaccination and SARS-CoV-2 variants. For this clone: Its target is not known.

Trimming removed 2 bases from V and 12 bases from J; junction bases left unmatched: 8. CDR1 and CDR2 from the germline V gene are SGDLS and YYNGEE. The CDR3 consists of 14 residues. TCRdb keeps only in-frame clones here, not all; method: immunoSEQ multiplex PCR. The sample shows more than 300,000 clones, about 86% of them seen only once. Noted treatment: 15 to 20 received Ad26.COV2.S at low or high dose, single or two shots; five or six received placebo; per-sample allocation not given. Vaccine and placebo recipients were sampled on day 63 after the first injection. Boston supplied an adult donor aged 18-55 years. General study points: It was reported that spike-specific CD8+ and CD4+ T cell responses were substantially broad after vaccination.

V is TRBV9 and J is TRBJ2-1; 10 bases map to TRBD2. This sample comprised peripheral blood, obtained in a trial of Ad26.COV2.S vaccine versus placebo. This clonotype was obtained from a person between 18 and 65 years old who received the Ad26.COV2.S COVID-19 vaccine or a placebo. The CDR3 reads CASSVTALAGVQFF. The DNA of the CDR3 is TGTGCCAGCAGCGTTACGGCCCTAGCGGGGGTGCAGTTCTTC.